One and the same sample provided the 13 T cell receptor beta chains below, sequenced in a study of response to subunit inactivated influenza vaccine. TCRdb re-called the RT-PCR reads with MiXCR, one entry per CDR3 protein. Here the sample spans around 520,000 distinct CDR3 sequences, 12% being singletons. Sequenced here: PBMCs from blood, sampled on the day of vaccination. The origin of the receptors is a man aged 45-65 years who received an inactivated influenza vaccine.

This clonotype was found a few times. CDR3 region: CASSPDTYNEQFF. The CDR3 coding sequence is TGTGCCAGCAGCCCGGACACCTACAATGAGCAGTTCTTC. This chain joins TRBV7-2 and TRBJ2-1; perhaps TRBD1 as D (5 bases). The V and J ends lost 5 bases and 2 bases respectively, with 7 bases between them. CDR1 is SGHTA and CDR2 is FQGNSA in the germline V gene. This CDR3 spans 13 amino acids.

This clonotype has just a few counts. This sequence joins TRBV5-1 and TRBJ2-3; D ambiguous. Germline CDR1 and CDR2: SGHRS and YFSETQ. The CDR3 consists of 14 residues. V was pared by 0 bases and J by 4 bases, with 9 bases between. The CDR3 region has the DNA TGCGCCAGCAGCTTGGGTAGGGCCTCAGATACGCAGTATTTT. Translated: CASSLGRASDTQYF.

This clonotype was recorded at least ten times. The DNA of the CDR3 is TGCAGTGCTAGAGCCAGCGGCACAGATACGCAGTATTTT. Its translation: CSARASGTDTQYF. The chain links TRBV20-1 to TRBJ2-3; D gene ambiguous. The CDR3 runs to 13 residues. V dropped 1 base and J dropped 1 base, with 6 bases sitting between them. Germline V gene sequence: CDR1 DFQATT, CDR2 SNEGSKA (reference sequence).

This clonotype was observed a few times. CDR3 residues: CASSQDIAGQFETQYF. The CDR3, as DNA: TGCGCCAGCAGCCAAGATATAGCGGGCCAGTTCGAGACCCAGTACTTC. This chain joins TRBV4-1 and TRBJ2-5; 7 nucleotides line up with TRBD2. The J segment lost 5 bases and the V segment lost 0 bases, leaving 9 bases of the junction unmatched. Germline V gene lookup returns CDR1 MGHRA and CDR2 YSYEKL. CDR3 size: 16 residues.

A few counts support this clonotype. The chain joins TRBV6-2 or TRBV6-3 to TRBJ2-1; D ambiguous. Germline-derived CDR1 and CDR2 are MNHEY and SVGEGT. Trimming shortened V by 0 bases and J by 0 bases, and 12 bases separated the two germline ends. The CDR3 runs to 17 residues. The CDR3 here is CASSYSRYRSSYNEQFF. The CDR3 DNA is TGTGCCAGCAGTTACTCGCGCTATCGGAGCTCCTACAATGAGCAGTTCTTC.

This clonotype has a handful of counts. This rearrangement joins TRBV10-3 to TRBJ1-1; unclear D gene. Germline V lookup: CDR1 ENHRY, CDR2 SYGVKD. Trimming removed 0 bases from V and 4 bases from J, with 12 bases in between. CDR3 length: 15 amino acids. Here the CDR3 DNA reads TGTGCCATCAGTGAGTCGAACGTGCTTAGCACTGAAGCTTTCTTT. Protein product: CAISESNVLSTEAFF.

This chain uses TRBV5-6 with TRBJ2-2, with D perhaps TRBD2 (5 bases). CDR1 is SGHDT, CDR2 YYEEEE, per germline. The V and J ends lost 4 bases and 7 bases respectively, with 17 bases between them. The CDR3 consists of 15 residues. The CDR3 DNA is TGTGCCAGCAGCCACGGGCGGGCTAAGATCGGGGAGCTGTTTTTT. It translates to CASSHGRAKIGELFF.

This clonotype was seen more than once but under ten times. V and J are TRBV7-9 and TRBJ1-1; the D is unclear. The V end was cut by 5 bases, the J end by 7 bases, with 8 bases between. Germline CDR1 and CDR2: SEHNR and FQNEAQ (reference sequence). The CDR3 spans 11 residues. CDR3 protein: CASSLGLEAFF. In DNA form, the CDR3 reads TGTGCCAGCAGCCTAGGTCTTGAAGCTTTCTTT.

The gene calls are TRBV29-1 and TRBJ2-7, with D maybe TRBD2 (5 bases). Per the germline V gene, CDR1 is SQVTM and CDR2 is ANQGSEA. CDR3 length: 12 amino acids. The germline V and J ends were trimmed by 3 bases and 6 bases, with 12 bases remaining between them. CDR3 nucleotides: TGCAGCGTTGAGGAGATCGCGGGCGAGCAGTACTTC. Translation: CSVEEIAGEQYF.

In its sample, this clonotype was seen a few times. The chain carries TRBV29-1 and TRBJ2-7, with 7 bases identical to TRBD1. The CDR3 spans 13 residues. V was pared by 3 bases and J by 6 bases, with 8 bases of the junction left unmatched. The germline CDR1 and CDR2 sequences are SQVTM and ANQGSEA. The CDR3 DNA reads as TGCAGCGTTGACGGGTGCAGGGGGTTCGAGCAGTACTTC. Translation: CSVDGCRGFEQYF.

This clonotype turned up a few times. The V call is TRBV15, the J call TRBJ1-2, with a weak D call TRBD1 (5 bases). CDR1 LNHNV and CDR2 YYDKDF come from the germline V gene (reference sequence). The length of the CDR3 is 14 residues. Trimming removed 1 base at V and 4 bases at J, with 10 bases between. DNA for the CDR3: TGTGCCACCAGCAGAGTAGGGGACGGCTATGGCTACACCTTC. Translating it yields CATSRVGDGYGYTF. Full variable domain (remainder filled in from reference TRBV15 and TRBJ1-2): DAMVIQNPRYQVTQFGKPVTLSCSQTLNHNVMYWYQQKSSQAPKLLFHYYDKDFNNEADTPDNFQSRRPNTSFCFLDIRSPGLGDTAMYLCATSRVGDGYGYTFGSGTRLTVV.

Only a few counts were recorded for this clonotype. The chain uses TRBV3-1 and TRBJ1-6; D is ambiguous. Between the trimmed V and J ends, which lost 4 bases and 2 bases, there was a span of 12 bases. Germline assignment: CDR1 LGHDT and CDR2 YNNKEL (reference sequence). The CDR3 loop spans 16 amino acids. The CDR3: CASSPRGVAYNSPLHF. The DNA for the CDR3 is TGTGCCAGCAGCCCCCGCGGGGTGGCCTATAATTCACCCCTCCACTTT.

Comments on this clonotype: A junction boundary mismatches the germline segment, possibly from a read error. The CDR3 DNA reads TGTGCCATCAGTTTGAGGACTAGCGGGAGGGAGCGATCCTACAATGAGCAGTTCTTC. Amino acid sequence: CAISLRTSGRERSYNEQFF. The chain has TRBV12-3 or TRBV12-4 and TRBJ2-1, with TRBD2 identical over 15 bases. The CDR3 covers 19 residues.